The following is a T cell receptor (beta chain) sequence with its context. These data originate in a study of T-cell reconstitution after alpha-beta-depleted transplantation in children. Library preparation (for TCRbeta) was performed with unique molecular identifiers. MiXCR, run by TCRdb on the PCR reads, gives a single entry per CDR3 protein. This sample yields about 270,000 distinct CDR3 sequences, of which around 9.6% are seen a single time; around 10% belongs to the top ten. This material consisted of PBMCs from the stem cell graft donor, taken from the stem cell graft. The clonotype was recovered from a human donor who donated a stem cell graft to a child with SCID.

As DNA, the CDR3 is TGCGCCAGCAGCGCGGACAGGGTCGGCTACGAGCAGTACTTC. This codes for CASSADRVGYEQYF. The chain is built from TRBV5-1 and TRBJ2-7, with 8 bases aligning to TRBD1. The CDR3 contains 14 residues. V gave up 4 bases and J gave up 3 bases; unmatched junction bases: 6. In germline, CDR1 is SGHRS, CDR2 YFSETQ.